This TCR beta chain was obtained from a study of blood T cell repertoires in COVID-19. Study overall: The samples span acute and convalescent COVID-19 from the United States, Italy and Spain. T cells, B-cell-depleted T cells, or PBMCs supplied cDNA or gDNA.

Germline assignment: CDR1 SGHTA and CDR2 FQGTGA. The CDR3 consists of 15 residues. V lost 5 bases to trimming and J lost 5 bases; unmatched junction nucleotides: 5. Authors' processing steps: Nucleated cell number was recorded as an estimate derived from reference gene primer amplification. Only in-frame clones appear in the TCRdb table, and some are missing; sequencing was by immunoSEQ multiplex PCR. The V and J calls and clone size are taken from that table; D and trimming were inferred from the DNA. Of around 150,000 clones in the sample, roughly four fifths were seen once. Sequences were obtained from PBMCs or T cells enriched from blood (not recorded which). The chain links TRBV7-3 to TRBJ2-1; 11 nucleotides match TRBD2. This sequence originates from a woman aged 45-59 years with acute COVID-19. The CDR3, as DNA: TGTGCCAGCAGCACCGGGACTAGCGGAAACAATGAGCAGTTCTTC. Translated: CASSTGTSGNNEQFF.